These 32 T cell receptor beta chains originate from one sample sequenced in a study of chronic HIV infection and antiretroviral therapy. TCRdb fed the 5' RACE reads into MiXCR, producing one record per CDR3 protein. The top ten clones hold under 3% of a sample with more than 30,000 distinct CDR3 sequences, under 9.5% of them seen once. Sequenced material: peripheral blood. The receptors originated from an adult who had HIV and had not received antiretroviral therapy, or was an uninfected healthy control (not recorded which).

This clonotype was counted many times. This rearrangement joins TRBV7-6 to TRBJ2-1; D is ambiguous. Trimming removed 5 bases at V and 5 bases at J, with 25 bases between. This CDR3 contains 18 residues. CDR1 and CDR2 from the germline V gene are SGHVS and FNYEAQ. DNA of the CDR3: TGTGCCAGCAGCCAGAATACCTTACGAGCACTTATTAACAATGAGCAGTTCTTC. It specifies CASSQNTLRALINNEQFF.

This clonotype was seen many times. V gene TRBV9 combines with J gene TRBJ2-5; 11 bases map to TRBD2. Germline CDR1 is SGDLS and CDR2 is YYNGEE. V gave up 0 bases and J gave up 0 bases; unmatched junction bases: 10. This CDR3 comprises 19 residues. CDR3 sequence (DNA): TGTGCCAGCAGCGTAGCAACCAGGGTGGGACTAGCGGACCAAGAGACCCAGTACTTC. This gives the protein CASSVATRVGLADQETQYF.

V and J are TRBV20-1 and TRBJ2-2; 9 positions match TRBD1. Losses at the gene ends were 4 bases for V and 5 bases for J; bases not matched to a gene: 5. Germline-derived CDR1 and CDR2 are DFQATT and SNEGSKA (reference sequence). The CDR3 has 14 amino acids. In DNA form, the CDR3 reads TGCAGTGCTACGGGACAGGGAGGGACCGGGGAGCTGTTTTTT. Amino acids: CSATGQGGTGELFF.

CDR3 nucleotide sequence: TGTGCCAGCAGTCCCGGGACAGGGAGCAATCAGCCCCAGCATTTT. It specifies CASSPGTGSNQPQHF. The chain combines TRBV6-2 or TRBV6-3 with TRBJ1-5, with TRBD1 matching over 9 bases. Trimming at V came to 5 bases and at J to 1 base, leaving 3 bases not matched to a gene. This CDR3 is 15 amino acids long. Germline V gene data show CDR1 as MNHEY and CDR2 as SVGEGT.

Ten or more counts support this clonotype. This chain uses TRBV7-6 with TRBJ2-3; no firm D call. The germline V and J ends were trimmed by 0 bases and 4 bases, with 5 bases remaining between them. CDR3 length: 13 residues. Germline-derived CDR1 and CDR2 are SGHVS and FNYEAQ. The CDR3, as DNA: TGTGCCAGCAGCTTAGCGCTCGCAGATACGCAGTATTTT. Residues: CASSLALADTQYF.

The chain employs TRBV5-4 and TRBJ1-2; D possibly corresponds to TRBD1 (5 bases). The germline CDR1 and CDR2 sequences are SGHNT and YYREEE (reference sequence). Trimming cost V 6 bases and J 6 bases, with 18 bases left between them. This CDR3 has 14 amino acids. The CDR3 reads CASTQMMGENGYTF. The DNA of the CDR3 is TGTGCCAGCACTCAGATGATGGGGGAAAATGGCTACACCTTC.

This chain connects TRBV27 to TRBJ1-1; 9 bases map to TRBD1. The germline CDR1 and CDR2 sequences are MNHEY and SMNVEV (reference sequence). J was trimmed by 1 base and V by 6 bases; bases with no gene match: 3. The CDR3 runs to 14 residues. CDR3 nucleotide sequence: TGTGCCAGCAGATTGGGACAGGGGAACACTGAAGCTTTCTTT. It yields the protein CASRLGQGNTEAFF.

This clonotype was seen ten or more times. The genes are TRBV4-2 and TRBJ1-4; no firm D call. Looked up from germline, CDR1 is LGHNA and CDR2 is YNFKEQ. There are 16 residues in the CDR3. The germline V and J ends were trimmed by 0 bases and 5 bases, with 13 bases remaining between them. DNA of the CDR3: TGTGCCAGCAGCCAAGAGGGGAGACTGGTGAATGAAAAACTGTTTTTT. Translated: CASSQEGRLVNEKLFF.

This clonotype showed up many times. The chain employs TRBV7-2 and TRBJ2-3; D is possibly TRBD2 (7 bases). The germline V and J ends were trimmed by 5 bases and 1 base, with 13 bases remaining between them. The CDR3 spans 15 residues. Germline V gives CDR1 SGHTA, CDR2 FQGNSA. CDR3 coding DNA: TGTGCCAGCAGCCTAGGGGGGGCTGGCACAGATACGCAGTATTTT. Its protein product is CASSLGGAGTDTQYF.

There are many counts of this clonotype. The chain recombines TRBV12-3 or TRBV12-4 with TRBJ2-5; D perhaps matches TRBD1 (5 bases). The CDR3 runs 13 residues. V lost 5 bases to trimming and J lost 1 base, with 8 bases between them. DNA of the CDR3: TGTGCCAGCAGTGAGGACACCCAAGAGACCCAGTACTTC. As protein: CASSEDTQETQYF.

J is TRBJ2-5 and V is TRBV7-2, with 13 bases lining up with TRBD2. The CDR3 runs to 16 residues. Germline CDR1 is SGHTA and CDR2 is FQGNSA. The junction had 3 bases not matched to a gene; V was cut back by 0 bases and J by 5 bases. CDR3 sequence (DNA): TGTGCCAGCAGCTTAGCGGGACTAGCGGGGAGGGAGACCCAGTACTTC. This codes for CASSLAGLAGRETQYF.

Here the CDR3 reads CASSLDRGEETGYGYTF. CDR3 bases: TGTGCCAGCAGCTTGGATCGGGGAGAGGAGACCGGTTATGGCTACACCTTC. The chain is built from TRBV5-8 and TRBJ1-2; unclear D gene. Germline CDR1 SGHTS, CDR2 YDEGEE. The CDR3 runs to 17 residues. The germline V and J ends were trimmed by 0 bases and 5 bases, with 20 bases remaining between them.

This clonotype was seen more than once but under ten times. The gene calls are TRBV20-1 and TRBJ2-7; D perhaps matches TRBD2 (7 bases). The CDR3 is made up of 14 amino acids. Germline CDR1 reads DFQATT; CDR2 reads SNEGSKA (reference sequence). Trimming took off 4 bases at V and 5 bases at J, with 18 bases between the two ends. This CDR3 is CSAKGGGPKNEQYF. CDR3 nucleotides: TGCAGTGCTAAGGGGGGGGGCCCAAAGAACGAGCAGTACTTC.

The V and J genes are TRBV24-1 and TRBJ2-3; 7 nucleotides line up with TRBD1. The junction had 7 bases not matched to a gene; V was cut back by 4 bases and J by 4 bases. The CDR3 runs to 15 residues. CDR1 and CDR2 (germline): KGHDR, SFDVKD. For the CDR3, the DNA is TGTGCCACCAGTGACCGACGACAGGGTCCAGATACGCAGTATTTT. Its protein product is CATSDRRQGPDTQYF.

This clonotype has more than one count but fewer than ten. The V gene is TRBV4-1, the J gene TRBJ2-1; TRBD2 aligns across 8 bases. Germline V gene sequence: CDR1 MGHRA, CDR2 YSYEKL. The trim removed 3 bases at V and 7 bases at J, leaving 17 bases unmatched. This CDR3 has 18 residues. The CDR3 sequence is CASSHLGRTSPVMNEQFF. The CDR3 region has the DNA TGCGCCAGCAGCCATTTGGGCAGGACTAGCCCAGTTATGAATGAGCAGTTCTTC.

In its sample, this clonotype was seen many times. This rearrangement joins TRBV6-2 or TRBV6-3 to TRBJ2-3; maybe TRBD1 (5 bases). This CDR3 has 14 amino acids. The germline V gene encodes CDR1 MNHEY and CDR2 SVGEGT. V was trimmed by 6 bases and J by 2 bases, leaving 12 bases between them. The CDR3 DNA is TGTGCCAGCAGCAGGGTTAGCTTCACAGATACGCAGTATTTT. Translation: CASSRVSFTDTQYF.

This clonotype was observed at least ten times. The V call is TRBV9, the J call TRBJ2-4; D could derive from TRBD1 or TRBD2 (5 bases each). The ends were cut back, 0 bases at V and 9 bases at J, with 13 bases in the middle. The germline gives CDR1 SGDLS, CDR2 YYNGEE. The CDR3 consists of 14 residues. The CDR3 DNA is TGTGCCAGCAGCGTAGGACACACAGGAGGCATTCAGTACTTC. Amino acids: CASSVGHTGGIQYF.

The V gene is TRBV7-2, the J gene TRBJ2-2; D may be TRBD1 (6 bases). CDR3 length: 14 residues. Germline V lookup: CDR1 SGHTA, CDR2 FQGNSA. Between the trimmed V and J ends, which lost 5 bases and 1 base, there was a span of 8 bases. The CDR3 region has the DNA TGTGCCAGCAGCAAGGGACAGAACACCGGGGAGCTGTTTTTT. The encoded protein is CASSKGQNTGELFF.

This clonotype was seen a handful of times. The CDR3 sequence: CATSDPGTGDGEQFF. The DNA for the CDR3 is TGTGCCACCAGTGACCCCGGGACAGGGGACGGTGAGCAGTTCTTC. The chain has TRBV24-1 and TRBJ2-1, with 10 positions matching TRBD1. Germline CDR1 is KGHDR and CDR2 is SFDVKD. CDR3 size: 15 residues. J was trimmed by 9 bases and V by 4 bases; bases with no gene match: 8.

The CDR3 here is CSVLAKKTQYF. The CDR3, as DNA: TGCAGCGTTCTGGCCAAGAAGACCCAGTACTTC. This sequence joins TRBV29-1 and TRBJ2-5; D is undetermined. This CDR3 comprises 11 residues. Germline V gives CDR1 SQVTM, CDR2 ANQGSEA. Between the trimmed V and J ends, which lost 5 bases and 6 bases, there was a span of 10 bases.

This clonotype came up many times. The chain uses TRBV11-2 and TRBJ2-1; no definite D call. The CDR3 spans 12 residues. Germline assignment: CDR1 SGHAT and CDR2 FQNNGV. V lost 5 bases, J lost 3 bases, and 5 bases lay in between. CDR3 coding DNA: TGTGCCAGCAGCCCAAACTACAATGAGCAGTTCTTC. It encodes CASSPNYNEQFF.

There are a few counts of this clonotype. This chain connects TRBV11-2 to TRBJ1-5; D ambiguous. The germline V gene has CDR1 SGHAT and CDR2 FQNNGV. The CDR3 sequence is 15 residues long. V was pared by 1 base and J by 0 bases, with 7 bases between. CDR3 nucleotide sequence: TGTGCCAGCAGCTTAGCCAGCGATAGCAATCAGCCCCAGCATTTT. It specifies CASSLASDSNQPQHF.

This clonotype appeared a few times. This chain connects TRBV11-2 to TRBJ2-3, with D possibly TRBD1 on 5 matching bases. V was cut by 5 bases and J by 7 bases, with 22 bases left in between. Per the germline V gene, CDR1 is SGHAT and CDR2 is FQNNGV. The CDR3 contains 16 residues. The CDR3 spells CASSPKGRQGWNTQYF. The DNA of the CDR3 is TGTGCCAGCAGCCCCAAGGGGCGGCAGGGCTGGAATACGCAGTATTTT.

The V gene is TRBV12-3 or TRBV12-4, the J gene TRBJ2-2; 12 bases fit TRBD2. The CDR3 loop spans 19 amino acids. V lost 6 bases to trimming and J lost 4 bases; unmatched junction nucleotides: 15. CDR3 loop: CASSPPGTSGPAGTGELFF. DNA of the CDR3: TGTGCCAGCAGCCCTCCCGGGACTAGCGGGCCGGCGGGCACCGGGGAGCTGTTTTTT.

The sample holds a few counts of this clonotype. This sequence joins TRBV7-9 and TRBJ1-1; D is unresolved. The CDR3 has 12 amino acids. The V end lost 2 bases, the J end lost 8 bases, and 9 bases lay between the germline ends. The germline V gene encodes CDR1 SEHNR and CDR2 FQNEAQ (reference sequence). DNA for the CDR3: TGTGCCAGCAGCTTACCGACCAGAGAAGCTTTCTTT. Translated, it gives CASSLPTREAFF.

This clonotype was found many times. The chain has TRBV15 and TRBJ1-5; 7 bases align to TRBD1. J gave up 4 bases and V 7 bases, and 10 bases lay outside the gene matches. The CDR3 runs 15 residues. Germline V gives CDR1 LNHNV, CDR2 YYDKDF (reference sequence). DNA of the CDR3: TGTGCCACCAAGGGGGGGTCAGGGGGGAATCAGCCCCAGCATTTT. Its translation is CATKGGSGGNQPQHF.

This chain links TRBV7-2 with TRBJ1-2; D is ambiguous. From germline, CDR1 is SGHTA and CDR2 FQGNSA. V was cut by 3 bases and J by 7 bases, with 6 bases left in between. The CDR3 sequence is 11 residues long. CDR3 residues: CASSLHGGYTF. CDR3 DNA: TGTGCCAGCAGCTTGCATGGTGGCTACACCTTC.

This clonotype has a handful of counts. The chain uses TRBV6-4 and TRBJ2-1, with a tentative D call TRBD2 (6 bases). The CDR3 runs to 16 residues. CDR1 MRHNA and CDR2 SNTAGT come from the germline V gene. The V and J ends lost 0 bases and 5 bases respectively, with 14 bases between them. The CDR3 loop is CASSDSITSRDNEQFF. The DNA of the CDR3 is TGTGCCAGCAGTGACTCGATCACTAGCCGGGACAATGAGCAGTTCTTC.

In this sample, this clonotype is medium-sized. J is TRBJ2-1 and V is TRBV12-3 or TRBV12-4, with 10 bases that match TRBD2. The CDR3 totals 15 residues. J gave up 7 bases and V 6 bases, and 9 bases lay outside the gene matches. Here the CDR3 reads CASRSTSGEKNEQFF. CDR3 DNA: TGTGCCAGCAGGTCCACTAGCGGGGAAAAAAATGAGCAGTTCTTC.

The DNA for the CDR3 is TGTGCCAGCAGCACCCAGGGACAGGGGAGAGCCACGCAGTATTTT. The encoded protein is CASSTQGQGRATQYF. J is TRBJ2-3 and V is TRBV7-2; 10 nucleotides line up with TRBD1. This CDR3 is 15 amino acids long. CDR1 and CDR2 from the germline V gene are SGHTA and FQGNSA. V dropped 5 bases and J dropped 9; count of bases not matched to a gene: 11.

CDR3 protein: CASSLAGEQYF. DNA for the CDR3: TGTGCCAGCAGCTTAGCGGGGGAGCAGTACTTC. The chain couples TRBV7-9 to TRBJ2-7, with D uncertain. Trimming pared 0 bases from V and 7 bases from J, leaving 4 bases between. Germline V gene lookup returns CDR1 SEHNR and CDR2 FQNEAQ (reference sequence). The CDR3 sequence is 11 residues long.

This clonotype appeared many times. V gene TRBV6-5 combines with J gene TRBJ1-5, with 7 nucleotides matching TRBD1. Germline CDR1 MNHEY, CDR2 SVGAGI. J lost 5 bases, V lost 5 bases, and 9 bases had no gene match. This CDR3 spans 15 amino acids. CDR3 residues: CASSIGIGGDQPQHF. The CDR3 nucleotides read TGTGCCAGCAGTATCGGGATAGGGGGCGATCAGCCCCAGCATTTT.